This entry lists 12 T cell receptor beta chains sequenced from one sample in a study of human T cells and chemical hapten exposure. TCRdb analysed the RACE reads with MiXCR anew, one entry per CDR3 protein. The sample lists under 300,000 distinct CDR3 sequences, 7.5% to 8% occurring once. Time point meaning: pre-sensitization, week 0. This sample's treatment: therapeutic diphenylcyclopropenone sensitization with weekly scalp DPC. The sequenced sample was whole blood, obtained in connection with sensitization to the hapten diphenylcyclopropenone (DPC). The source of these receptors is a young man with alopecia areata. Some clones in this sample may be carry-over from other donors' samples.

This clonotype turned up a few times. This rearrangement joins TRBV4-2 to TRBJ2-3, with D unresolved. In germline, CDR1 is LGHNA, CDR2 YNFKEQ. There are 16 residues in the CDR3. Trimming removed 0 bases from V and 6 bases from J, with 16 bases in between. This chain's CDR3 is CASSQEGRKFVDTQYF. The CDR3, as DNA: TGTGCCAGCAGCCAAGAGGGCCGGAAGTTCGTGGATACGCAGTATTTT.

This clonotype has a handful of counts. The rearrangement uses TRBV20-1 and TRBJ2-7; D may be TRBD1 (5 bases). V gave up 3 bases and J gave up 4 bases, with 7 bases separating them. The germline V gene has CDR1 DFQATT and CDR2 SNEGSKA (reference sequence). CDR3 length equals 11 residues. The CDR3 sequence: CSASRQYEQYF. The DNA of the CDR3 is TGCAGTGCTAGCAGACAGTACGAGCAGTACTTC.

A few counts support this clonotype. The rearrangement joins TRBV14 to TRBJ2-1; 9 bases are shared with TRBD1. The germline V gene has CDR1 SGHDN and CDR2 FVKESK. J was trimmed by 6 bases and V by 4 bases; bases with no gene match: 10. The CDR3 is 16 residues long. The CDR3 spells CASSLRLGQGGNEQFF. Written as DNA, the CDR3 is TGTGCCAGCAGCCTCAGATTGGGACAGGGTGGCAATGAGCAGTTCTTC. The variable domain in full, completed from reference TRBV14 and TRBJ2-1, reads EAGVTQFPSHSVIEKGQTVTLRCDPISGHDNLYWYRRVMGKEIKFLLHFVKESKQDESGMPNNRFLAERTGGTYSTLKVQPAELEDSGVYFCASSLRLGQGGNEQFFGPGTRLTVL.

The table lists this clonotype with many counts. V gene TRBV12-3 or TRBV12-4 combines with J gene TRBJ1-5; D remains unclear. V was shortened by 2 bases and J by 6 bases, with 14 bases between the two germline ends. CDR3 length: 15 amino acids. The chain's CDR3 is CASSLWGMGSQPQHF. CDR3 coding DNA: TGTGCCAGCAGTTTATGGGGAATGGGAAGTCAGCCCCAGCATTTT.

CDR3 amino acids: CASSLTGASTEAFF. Here the CDR3 DNA reads TGTGCCAGCAGCTTAACAGGGGCTAGCACTGAAGCTTTCTTT. V gene TRBV7-9 combines with J gene TRBJ1-1; 7 bases are a match to TRBD1. The CDR3 runs to 14 residues. From germline, CDR1 is SEHNR and CDR2 FQNEAQ (reference sequence). The V segment lost 2 bases and the J segment 4 bases; nucleotides outside the gene matches: 4.

This clonotype came up many times. The J gene is TRBJ1-1, the V gene TRBV5-5; D possibly corresponds to TRBD1 (6 bases). Trimming left V 0 bases short and J 3 bases short, with 9 bases between. CDR1 and CDR2 from the germline V gene are SGHKS and YYEKEE (reference sequence). This CDR3 has 14 residues. The CDR3 is CASSLVNRDTEAFF. CDR3 DNA: TGTGCCAGCAGCTTGGTTAACAGGGACACTGAAGCTTTCTTT.

This clonotype was detected only a few times. CDR3 region: CASSQRVSANVLTF. The CDR3 region has the DNA TGCGCCAGCAGCCAACGGGTCTCGGCCAACGTCCTGACTTTC. This rearrangement joins TRBV4-3 to TRBJ2-6; D uncertain. This CDR3 has 14 amino acids. V was pared by 2 bases and J by 6 bases, with 8 bases between. The germline CDR1 and CDR2 sequences are LGHNA and YSLEER.

This clonotype was found a few times. The chain uses TRBV20-1 and TRBJ1-1; 8 bases line up with TRBD1. The CDR3 contains 16 residues. V trimming: 6 bases; J trimming: 3 bases; junction bases outside the gene matches: 15. The germline gives CDR1 DFQATT, CDR2 SNEGSKA (reference sequence). This chain's CDR3 is CSAGRTGSGTYTEAFF. CDR3 DNA sequence: TGCAGTGCGGGACGGACAGGGAGCGGGACTTACACTGAAGCTTTCTTT.

V gene TRBV11-2 combines with J gene TRBJ1-4; D is ambiguous. The CDR3 is 15 residues long. V lost 6 bases and J 3 bases, leaving 14 bases between the germline ends. Per germline, CDR1 SGHAT and CDR2 FQNNGV. The CDR3 protein is CASRSPGRANEKLFF. In nucleotides, the CDR3 is TGTGCCAGCAGGTCCCCCGGGCGGGCTAATGAAAAACTGTTTTTT.

A few counts support this clonotype. The chain recombines TRBV29-1 with TRBJ2-7, with TRBD1 identical over 9 bases. The V gene's germline CDR1 is SQVTM and CDR2 ANQGSEA. J gave up 3 bases and V 6 bases, and 6 bases lay outside the gene matches. The CDR3 spans 13 residues. The CDR3 region is CSVRTGDSYEQYF. In DNA form, the CDR3 reads TGCAGCGTCCGGACAGGGGACAGCTACGAGCAGTACTTC.

The V gene is TRBV5-6, the J gene TRBJ2-1; D possibly uses TRBD1 or TRBD2 (5 bases each). With 4 bases removed from V and 6 bases from J, the gap between germline ends came to 17 bases. CDR1 SGHDT and CDR2 YYEEEE come from the germline V gene. The CDR3 has 15 residues. The CDR3 coding sequence is TGTGCCAGCAGCCTCAGGGAACAGCGGATCAATGAGCAGTTCTTC. Amino acids: CASSLREQRINEQFF.

Only a few counts were recorded for this clonotype. The chain has TRBV29-1 and TRBJ1-1; 9 bases fit TRBD1. The germline V gene encodes CDR1 SQVTM and CDR2 ANQGSEA. The CDR3 is 13 amino acids. The ends lost 5 bases at V and 4 bases at J; junction bases unmatched: 5. In DNA form, the CDR3 reads TGCAGCGTTCCTATGACAGGGGGCACTGAAGCTTTCTTT. It translates to CSVPMTGGTEAFF. Together with reference TRBV29-1 and TRBJ1-1, the CDR3 gives the full variable domain: SAVISQKPSRDICQRGTSLTIQCQVDSQVTMMFWYRQQPGQSLTLIATANQGSEATYESGFVIDKFPISRPNLTFSTLTVSNMSPEDSSIYLCSVPMTGGTEAFFGQGTRLTVV.